This T cell receptor beta chain was sequenced during a study of blood T cell repertoires in COVID-19. This CDR3 is 14 amino acids long. Germline-derived CDR1 and CDR2 are MNHEY and SVGEGT. V was clipped by 4 bases and J by 5 bases, with 14 bases between them. Per the original data handling: Amplification of reference gene primers provided the estimated nucleated cell counts. Assay used: immunoSEQ multiplex PCR; TCRdb lists only in-frame clones, some missing. V, J and clone size are taken as reported in that table, and D and trimming were inferred from the DNA itself. The data show about 120,000 clones, roughly 90% seen once.

Sequencing was done on a sample of peripheral blood. The rearrangement joins TRBV6-2 or TRBV6-3 to TRBJ2-5; D is unclear. The TCR originated in a man between 40 and 49 years old with acute or convalescent COVID-19. CDR3 region: CASSSLSVRETQYF. The CDR3 coding sequence is TGTGCCAGCAGTTCTTTGTCAGTACGTGAGACCCAGTACTTC.